Included here is one TCR beta chain sequence, with context. This sample is drawn from a study of blood T cell repertoires in COVID-19. Study as a whole: The origin of the acute and convalescent COVID-19 samples was the United States, Italy and Spain. Sources were T cells, B-cell-depleted T cells, or PBMCs; the material itself was cDNA or gDNA.

Original processing methods: Counts of nucleated cells, estimated from reference gene primer amplification, were obtained. Clones were sequenced by immunoSEQ multiplex PCR, and TCRdb holds only the in-frame ones, with some missing. V, J and clone size are those of that table, while D and trimming were read from the DNA. The sample lists about 140,000 clones; roughly 82% were seen once. CDR3 length equals 14 residues. The germline CDR1 and CDR2 sequences are SGDLS and YYNGEE. J lost 0 bases, V lost 3 bases, and 1 base had no gene match. Sequencing was done on a sample of peripheral blood. The chain employs TRBV9 and TRBJ1-1, with 8 bases identical to TRBD1. The origin of this receptor is a man aged 55 to 70 with active or convalescent COVID-19. The CDR3 loop is CASSATGVNTEAFF. The CDR3 DNA sequence: TGTGCCAGCAGCGCGACAGGGGTGAACACTGAAGCTTTCTTT. The variable domain in full, with the rest retrieved from reference TRBV9 and TRBJ1-1, is DSGVTQTPKHLITATGQRVTLRCSPRSGDLSVYWYQQSLDQGLQFLIQYYNGEERAKGNILERFSAQQFPDLHSELNLSSLELGDSALYFCASSATGVNTEAFFGQGTRLTVV.